Listed below are T cell receptor beta chains from one sample, sequenced in a study of response to subunit inactivated influenza vaccine. TCRdb recomputed calls from the RT-PCR reads with MiXCR, one row per CDR3 protein. In the table there are about 650,000 distinct CDR3 sequences, less than 20% of which are singletons. The specimen comprised PBMCs from blood, sampled about 11 days after vaccination. The receptors originated from a man in his fifties or sixties who received an inactivated influenza vaccine. Both conserved end residues are part of each CDR3. The D gene is left open where the match is weak. The size field is filled for only some rows; it gives once, few, many or a size class.

v_gene	j_gene	abundance	d_gene	CDR3aa	CDR3nt
TRBV30	TRBJ2-1	-	TRBD2	CAWSGTTNEQFF	TGTGCCTGGAGCGGGACTACCAATGAGCAGTTCTTC
TRBV3-1	TRBJ2-5	few	TRBD1	CASSQGHTGGWETQYF	TGTGCCAGCAGCCAAGGACATACAGGGGGCTGGGAGACCCAGTACTTC
TRBV3-1	TRBJ2-1	few	TRBD2	CASSQGTSGGVEQFF	TGTGCCAGCAGCCAAGGGACTAGCGGGGGCGTTGAGCAGTTCTTC
TRBV4-3	TRBJ2-5	-	-	CASSQDRISTETQYF	TGCGCCAGCAGCCAAGATCGTATCAGTACAGAGACCCAGTACTTC
TRBV24-1	TRBJ2-3	many	TRBD1	CATSDTRDRADTQYF	TGTGCCACCAGTGATACACGGGACAGGGCAGATACGCAGTATTTT
TRBV15	TRBJ1-5	-	-	CATSRDTVSNQPQHF	TGTGCCACCAGCAGAGATACGGTTAGCAATCAGCCCCAGCATTTT
TRBV29-1	TRBJ2-7	many	-	CSVVRQDHEQYF	TGCAGCGTTGTACGACAGGACCACGAGCAGTACTTC
TRBV11-2	TRBJ2-7	-	-	CASSLPTTRGVSSYEQYF	TGTGCCAGCAGTCTACCAACGACCAGGGGGGTAAGCTCCTACGAGCAGTACTTC
TRBV29-1	TRBJ1-1	few	-	CSVVRGKTEAFF	TGCAGCGTTGTAAGGGGAAAGACTGAAGCTTTCTTT
TRBV2	TRBJ2-3	-	TRBD2	CASRTGGDKEADTQYF	TGTGCCAGCAGGACGGGGGGGGACAAGGAGGCGGATACGCAGTATTTT
TRBV5-6	TRBJ2-1	many	-	CASSLSVGEQFF	TGTGCCAGCAGCTTGAGCGTAGGGGAGCAGTTCTTC
TRBV11-2	TRBJ2-2	-	-	CASSPLPSNTGELFF	TGTGCCAGCAGCCCATTGCCTTCGAACACCGGGGAGCTGTTTTTT
TRBV6-2/TRBV6-3	TRBJ2-7	few	-	CASRTRVYEQYF	TGTGCCAGCAGAACCAGGGTTTACGAGCAGTACTTC
TRBV5-1	TRBJ2-3	-	TRBD1	CASNEGTGVSDTQYF	TGCGCCAGCAACGAAGGGACAGGGGTATCAGATACGCAGTATTTT
TRBV6-4	TRBJ2-1	few	-	CASSESGPYSYNEQFF	TGTGCCAGCAGTGAAAGCGGGCCTTACTCCTACAATGAGCAGTTCTTC
TRBV5-5	TRBJ1-5	-	TRBD1	CASSPAGQGGGQPQHF	TGTGCCAGCAGCCCCGCCGGACAGGGAGGAGGACAGCCCCAGCATTTT
TRBV20-1	TRBJ1-4	-	-	CSAFPGLREKLFF	TGCAGTGCTTTTCCGGGTTTGAGGGAAAAACTGTTTTTT
TRBV7-9	TRBJ2-5	-	TRBD2	CASSLSSGRKTQYF	TGTGCCAGCAGCTTATCTAGCGGGAGAAAGACCCAGTACTTC
TRBV28	TRBJ2-5	many	-	CASSLFGGGAGETQYF	TGTGCCAGCAGTTTATTCGGAGGGGGCGCGGGAGAGACCCAGTACTTC
TRBV20-1	TRBJ2-5	few	TRBD2	CSAHVAGTQETQYF	TGCAGTGCCCACGTAGCGGGGACCCAAGAGACCCAGTACTTC
TRBV2	TRBJ2-1	many	TRBD2	CASQLGLAAYYEQFF	TGTGCCAGCCAACTTGGACTAGCGGCCTACTATGAGCAGTTCTTC
TRBV5-5	TRBJ1-2	-	TRBD1	CASSGSGQGIYGYTF	TGTGCCAGCAGCGGATCGGGACAGGGTATCTATGGCTACACCTTC
TRBV4-3	TRBJ2-1	few	TRBD2	CASSQEASGAPYNEQFF	TGCGCCAGCAGCCAAGAGGCTAGCGGGGCCCCCTACAATGAGCAGTTCTTC
TRBV7-8	TRBJ2-1	few	TRBD1	CASSLAGTGGSGEQFF	TGTGCCAGCAGCTTAGCCGGGACAGGGGGATCAGGGGAGCAGTTCTTC
TRBV4-2	TRBJ2-3	many	-	CASSHEQLAGAPDTQYF	TGTGCCAGCAGCCACGAGCAGCTGGCGGGGGCCCCAGATACGCAGTATTTT
TRBV28	TRBJ2-3	many	TRBD2	CASSSPLGLMIAGPSTDTQYF	TGTGCCAGCAGTTCCCCCCTCGGTCTTATGATAGCGGGGCCGAGCACAGATACGCAGTATTTT
TRBV14	TRBJ2-2	-	-	CASSQWGSGELFF	TGTGCCAGCAGCCAATGGGGCAGCGGGGAGCTGTTTTTT
TRBV20-1	TRBJ2-2	-	-	CSARVQVTGELFF	TGCAGTGCTAGAGTCCAGGTCACCGGGGAGCTGTTTTTT
TRBV5-1	TRBJ1-6	many	-	CASSSGDSPLHF	TGCGCCAGCAGCTCTGGCGACTCACCCCTCCACTTT
TRBV6-6	TRBJ1-4	few	-	CASLRDNEKLFF	TGTGCCTCCTTACGGGATAATGAAAAACTGTTTTTT
TRBV7-7	TRBJ2-7	-	-	CASSLRQEPYEQYF	TGTGCTAGCAGCTTAAGACAGGAGCCCTACGAGCAGTACTTC
TRBV28	TRBJ2-1	-	-	CASSSPGGAGFYNEQFF	TGTGCCAGCAGTTCCCCAGGGGGAGCGGGCTTCTACAATGAGCAGTTCTTC
TRBV28	TRBJ1-4	-	-	CASNRINEKLFF	TGTGCCAGCAACAGGATTAATGAAAAACTGTTTTTT
TRBV29-1	TRBJ2-7	few	TRBD1	CSVTGDRAKTLDEQYF	TGCAGCGTGACGGGGGACAGGGCAAAAACTCTGGACGAGCAGTACTTC
TRBV5-1	TRBJ2-5	few	-	CASSLRAGTIQETQYF	TGCGCCAGCAGCTTACGAGCCGGGACCATCCAAGAGACCCAGTACTTC
TRBV7-2	TRBJ1-1	few	-	CASSPEGGRLAIPFF	TGTGCCAGCAGCCCTGAGGGGGGAAGGTTGGCGATACCTTTCTTT
TRBV7-2	TRBJ2-7	many	-	CASRRRVSSYEQYF	TGTGCCAGCCGCCGACGTGTAAGCTCCTACGAGCAGTACTTC
TRBV4-1	TRBJ2-7	few	-	CASSQEGLTYEQYF	TGCGCCAGCAGCCAAGAAGGGCTTACCTACGAGCAGTACTTC
TRBV5-1	TRBJ2-7	-	TRBD1	CASSIGQGEQYF	TGCGCCAGCAGCATAGGACAGGGAGAGCAGTACTTC
TRBV30	TRBJ2-5	-	TRBD1	CAWSRTGMVQYF	TGTGCCTGGAGTCGGACAGGGATGGTCCAGTACTTC
TRBV5-1	TRBJ2-1	-	-	CASSPLRGRLSNEQFF	TGCGCCAGCAGCCCCCTCCGGGGGCGCCTGTCGAATGAGCAGTTCTTC